The 14 T cell receptor beta chains reported below all come from one sample, sequenced in a study of T-cell memory formation after mild COVID-19 (dated by TCRdb to 2020 to 2023). Receptor libraries were prepared by 5' RACE. TCRdb lists the instrument as Illumina NovaSeq 6000. TCRdb reprocessed the public reads (quality trimming at Q25 with fastp, clone calling with MiXCR) and kept in-frame beta chains. Rows with one shared CDR3 protein collapse into an entry with the most common genes and DNA. Here the sample has roughly 150,000 distinct CDR3 sequences; 13% to 15% occur a single time. The top ten constitute 13% to 15% of the sample. The sequenced material came from PBMCs or a T cell subset sorted from them (not recorded which). The receptors shown here come from an adult woman who had mild COVID-19 (a few samples of this study predate the infection). The sample titles of this study are shuffled in the database, so cell type and time point are left out; the donor was told from shared clones.

Only a few counts were recorded for this clonotype. The rearrangement uses TRBV20-1 and TRBJ2-7; TRBD1 matches at 9 bases. Germline V lookup: CDR1 DFQATT, CDR2 SNEGSKA (reference sequence). The CDR3 totals 11 residues. V gave up 7 bases and J gave up 4 bases; unmatched junction bases: 2. The CDR3 loop is CSGQGGYEQYF. CDR3 DNA: TGCAGTGGACAGGGGGGATACGAGCAGTACTTC.

The gene calls are TRBV6-4 and TRBJ2-1; 14 nucleotides align to TRBD2. The CDR3 sequence is 15 residues long. CDR1 MRHNA and CDR2 SNTAGT come from the germline V gene. V shed 5 bases, J shed 8 bases, and the junction held 5 bases outside the gene matches. Written as DNA, the CDR3 is TGTGCCAGCAGTCCGACTAGCGGGGGGGCCGATGAGCAGTTCTTC. Protein: CASSPTSGGADEQFF.

The V and J genes are TRBV2 and TRBJ2-1, with 9 bases matching TRBD1. Germline V gene sequence: CDR1 SNHLY, CDR2 FYNNEI. The CDR3 is 13 residues long. V shed 8 bases and J 5 bases; nucleotides not matched to a gene: 4. The CDR3: CASLRTGDNEQFF. The CDR3, as DNA: TGTGCCAGCTTACGGACAGGGGACAATGAGCAGTTCTTC.

The J gene is TRBJ2-3, the V gene TRBV24-1; TRBD1 is a possible D gene (6 bases). Trimming removed 10 bases from V and 3 bases from J, with 13 bases in between. The CDR3 extends over 13 amino acids. From germline, CDR1 is KGHDR and CDR2 SFDVKD. The CDR3 here is CATGHPDTDTQYF. The CDR3 DNA reads as TGTGCCACGGGACATCCGGATACAGATACGCAGTATTTT.

J is TRBJ2-3 and V is TRBV12-3 or TRBV12-4; 13 bases fit TRBD2. V trimming: 5 bases; J trimming: 1 base; junction bases outside the gene matches: 6. This CDR3 is 17 amino acids long. The CDR3 DNA follows: TGTGCCAGCAGTCCTCGGACTAGCGGGAGAGGCACAGATACGCAGTATTTT. Protein sequence: CASSPRTSGRGTDTQYF.

This chain links TRBV13 with TRBJ1-1; D is uncertain. The V gene lost 0 bases and the J gene lost 1 base, with 12 bases spanning the gap. The CDR3 loop spans 16 amino acids. Germline lookup yields CDR1 PRHDT and CDR2 FYEKMQ (reference sequence). The CDR3 nucleotides are TGTGCCAGCAGCTTAGGAGGGCAATCTCGGAACACTGAAGCTTTCTTT. It translates to CASSLGGQSRNTEAFF. The entire variable domain, with the rest obtained from reference TRBV13 and TRBJ1-1, is as follows: AAGVIQSPRHLIKEKRETATLKCYPIPRHDTVYWYQQGPGQDPQFLISFYEKMQSDKGSIPDRFSAQQFSDYHSELNMSSLELGDSALYFCASSLGGQSRNTEAFFGQGTRLTVV.

This clonotype occurred many times. The chain uses TRBV9 and TRBJ2-7; D is perhaps TRBD1 or TRBD2 (5 bases each). CDR3 length: 14 residues. The germline V and J ends were trimmed by 4 bases and 2 bases, with 13 bases remaining between them. The germline V gene has CDR1 SGDLS and CDR2 YYNGEE. For the CDR3, the DNA is TGTGCCAGCAGCCCCGGGACCGCACCCTACGAGCAGTACTTC. This encodes CASSPGTAPYEQYF. The full variable domain, in which reference TRBV9 and TRBJ2-7 provide the parts outside the CDR3, is DSGVTQTPKHLITATGQRVTLRCSPRSGDLSVYWYQQSLDQGLQFLIQYYNGEERAKGNILERFSAQQFPDLHSELNLSSLELGDSALYFCASSPGTAPYEQYFGPGTRLTVT.

This clonotype was recorded a few times. The chain carries TRBV12-3 or TRBV12-4 and TRBJ2-3; TRBD1 agrees at 7 bases. With 7 bases clipped from V and 5 bases from J, the junction kept 6 bases outside the gene matches. CDR3 length equals 13 residues. CDR3 in DNA: TGTGCCAGCATCTCTCGACAGGGAGATACGCAGTATTTT. Amino acids: CASISRQGDTQYF.

This clonotype was counted many times. V and J are TRBV9 and TRBJ2-1; 7 nucleotides line up with TRBD2. CDR3 length equals 17 residues. Trimming took 2 bases from V and 2 from J; bases not matched to a gene: 10. Germline assignment: CDR1 SGDLS and CDR2 YYNGEE. CDR3: CASSVGIAGITYNEQFF. Here the CDR3 DNA reads TGTGCCAGCAGCGTCGGAATAGCGGGCATCACCTACAATGAGCAGTTCTTC.

This sequence joins TRBV20-1 and TRBJ1-1; no clear D. CDR3 length: 14 residues. The germline CDR1 and CDR2 sequences are DFQATT and SNEGSKA (reference sequence). Between the trimmed V and J ends, which lost 1 base and 3 bases, there was a span of 12 bases. The CDR3 bases are TGCAGTGCTAGAGCCCTGAGGGTGGACACTGAAGCTTTCTTT. Its protein is CSARALRVDTEAFF.

The V and J genes are TRBV7-9 and TRBJ2-7, with D unclear. V was trimmed by 6 bases and J by 3 bases, leaving 9 bases between them. The CDR3 totals 12 residues. The V gene's germline CDR1 is SEHNR and CDR2 FQNEAQ (reference sequence). This CDR3 reads CASSSTVYEQYF. Written as DNA, the CDR3 is TGTGCCAGCAGTTCTACGGTCTACGAGCAGTACTTC.

This clonotype was observed a few times. V is TRBV20-1 and J is TRBJ2-7; 7 nucleotides align to TRBD2. CDR1 and CDR2 from the germline V gene are DFQATT and SNEGSKA (reference sequence). V shed 4 bases and J 5 bases; nucleotides not matched to a gene: 8. The CDR3 has 13 residues. Here the CDR3 reads CSAMGGRAHEQYF. The CDR3 DNA is TGCAGTGCTATGGGAGGGCGGGCCCACGAGCAGTACTTC.

Here the CDR3 reads CATTEDRANPYEQYF. The CDR3 nucleotides read TGTGCCACCACCGAGGACAGGGCAAACCCTTACGAGCAGTACTTC. The chain uses TRBV15 and TRBJ2-7; 8 bases agree with TRBD1. Looked up from germline, CDR1 is LNHNV and CDR2 is YYDKDF (reference sequence). The CDR3 runs 15 residues. The ends lost 7 bases at V and 4 bases at J; junction bases unmatched: 12.

The chain joins TRBV7-2 to TRBJ2-7, with unresolved D. Trimming pared 8 bases from V and 7 bases from J, leaving 9 bases between. There are 10 residues in the CDR3. Germline values: CDR1 SGHTA, CDR2 FQGNSA. The CDR3, as DNA: TGTGCCAGCGCAGCCGGGGAGCAGTACTTC. Amino acids: CASAAGEQYF.